This TCR beta chain was sequenced during a study of blood T cell repertoires in COVID-19. Study-level background: Acute and convalescent COVID-19 specimens originated in the United States, Italy and Spain. Sample material is recorded as cDNA or gDNA derived from T cells, B-cell-depleted T cells, or PBMCs.

Clones were read by immunoSEQ multiplex PCR, and TCRdb kept only the in-frame ones, dropping some. Of approximately 260,000 clones listed, about 80% were seen once; the top ten hold about 9.1%. The source of this sequence is a human donor in a cohort sampled during active COVID-19. The specimen was peripheral blood.

The CDR3 DNA reads as TGTGCCACCAGCAGAGATCAGGGAGGGGTCTATGGCTACACCTTC. Amino acid sequence: CATSRDQGGVYGYTF. V and J are TRBV15 and TRBJ1-2, with D perhaps TRBD1 (5 bases). Germline CDR1 is LNHNV and CDR2 is YYDKDF (reference sequence). This CDR3 spans 15 amino acids. Trimming pared 0 bases from V and 4 bases from J, leaving 12 bases between.